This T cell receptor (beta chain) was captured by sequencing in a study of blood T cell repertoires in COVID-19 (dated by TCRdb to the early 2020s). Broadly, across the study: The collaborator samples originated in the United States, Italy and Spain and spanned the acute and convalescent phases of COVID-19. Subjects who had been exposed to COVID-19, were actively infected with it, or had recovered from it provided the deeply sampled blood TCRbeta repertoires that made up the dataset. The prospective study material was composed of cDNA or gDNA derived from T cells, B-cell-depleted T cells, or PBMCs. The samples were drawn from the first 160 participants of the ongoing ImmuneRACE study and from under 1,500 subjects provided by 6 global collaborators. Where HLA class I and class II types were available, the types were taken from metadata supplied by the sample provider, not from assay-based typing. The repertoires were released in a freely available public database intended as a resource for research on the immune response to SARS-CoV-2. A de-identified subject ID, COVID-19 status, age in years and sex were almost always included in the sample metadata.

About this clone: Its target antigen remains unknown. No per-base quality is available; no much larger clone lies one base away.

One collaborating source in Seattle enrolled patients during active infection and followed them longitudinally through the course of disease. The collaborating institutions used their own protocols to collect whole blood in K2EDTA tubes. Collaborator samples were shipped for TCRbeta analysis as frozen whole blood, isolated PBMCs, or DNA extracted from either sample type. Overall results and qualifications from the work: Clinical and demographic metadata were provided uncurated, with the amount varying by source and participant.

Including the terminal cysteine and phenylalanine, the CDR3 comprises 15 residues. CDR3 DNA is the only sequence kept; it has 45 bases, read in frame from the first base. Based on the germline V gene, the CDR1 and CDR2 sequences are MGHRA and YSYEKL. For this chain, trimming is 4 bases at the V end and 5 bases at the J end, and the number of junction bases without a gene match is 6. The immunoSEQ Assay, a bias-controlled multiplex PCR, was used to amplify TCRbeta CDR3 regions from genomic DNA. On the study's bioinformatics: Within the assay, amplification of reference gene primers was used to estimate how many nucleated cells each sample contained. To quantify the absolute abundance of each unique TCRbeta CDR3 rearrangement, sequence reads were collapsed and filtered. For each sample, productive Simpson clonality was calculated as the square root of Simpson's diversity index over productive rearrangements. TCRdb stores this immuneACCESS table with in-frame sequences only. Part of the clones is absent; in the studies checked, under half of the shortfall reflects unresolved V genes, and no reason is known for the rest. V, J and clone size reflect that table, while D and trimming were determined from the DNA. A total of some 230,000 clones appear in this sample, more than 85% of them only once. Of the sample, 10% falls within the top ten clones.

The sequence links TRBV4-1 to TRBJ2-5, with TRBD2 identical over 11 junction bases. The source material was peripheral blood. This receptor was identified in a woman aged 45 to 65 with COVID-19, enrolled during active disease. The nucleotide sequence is TGCGCCAGCAGCCGACGACTAGCGGGGATGGAGACCCAGTACTTC. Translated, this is CASSRRLAGMETQYF.